The following is a T cell receptor (beta chain) sequence with its context. Its matching antigen is unknown. Quantitative 5'-RACE with molecular barcodes was used to make the TCR beta libraries. TCRdb called the 5' RACE reads again in MiXCR, with one record for every CDR3 protein. The repertoire holds 650,000 to 800,000 distinct CDR3 sequences, with over 15% as singletons. CDR1 and CDR2 (germline): MNHEY, SMNVEV (reference sequence). CDR3 length: 17 amino acids. Between the trimmed V and J ends, which lost 2 bases and 3 bases, there was a span of 17 bases. These data belong to a study of CD8 T cells in ankylosing spondylitis. Findings of the study overall: Reports say disease-linked clones showed up significantly more in matched ankylosing spondylitis synovial fluid. There was a TCR beta motif, made of several highly homologous variants, that appeared characteristic of ankylosing spondylitis blood.

The V call is TRBV27, the J call TRBJ1-3; tentatively, D is TRBD1 (5 bases). The clonotype comes from a male donor with ankylosing spondylitis. The specimen sequenced was blood, either unsorted or a sorted T cell fraction (not recorded which). The CDR3 DNA follows: TGTGCCAGCAGTTTAAGGGACCCCCGGCGGGGTGGAAACACCATATATTTT. Amino acid sequence: CASSLRDPRRGGNTIYF.